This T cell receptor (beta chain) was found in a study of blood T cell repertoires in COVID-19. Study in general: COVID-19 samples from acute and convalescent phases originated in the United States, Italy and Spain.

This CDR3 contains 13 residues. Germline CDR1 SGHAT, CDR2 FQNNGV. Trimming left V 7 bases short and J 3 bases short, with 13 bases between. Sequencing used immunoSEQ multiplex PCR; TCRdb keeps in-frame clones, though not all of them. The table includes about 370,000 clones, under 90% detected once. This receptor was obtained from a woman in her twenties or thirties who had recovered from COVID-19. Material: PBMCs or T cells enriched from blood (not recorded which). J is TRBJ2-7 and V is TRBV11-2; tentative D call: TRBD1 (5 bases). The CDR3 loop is CASNQGHDYEQYF. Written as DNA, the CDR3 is TGTGCCAGCAACCAAGGACACGACTACGAGCAGTACTTC. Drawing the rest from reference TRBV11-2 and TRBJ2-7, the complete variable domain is EAGVAQSPRYKIIEKRQSVAFWCNPISGHATLYWYQQILGQGPKLLIQFQNNGVVDDSQLPKDRFSAERLKGVDSTLKIQPAKLEDSAVYLCASNQGHDYEQYFGPGTRLTVT.